This T cell receptor beta chain was sequenced during a study of CD8+ T cells in alopecia areata. Findings of the study overall: In patients, TCRs were shared less clearly than in mice, and HLA may possibly be involved.

It was cDNA, reverse transcribed from extracted RNA, that served as the sequencing template. The assay was immunoSEQ multiplex PCR, and TCRdb's table has in-frame clones only and misses some. The sample carries about 260,000 clones, around three fifths recorded once. Treatment denoted: oral pan-JAK inhibitor, 5-10 mg twice daily. With regard to this clone: What it binds is unknown. This sample includes further DNA sequences coding for the same CDR3.

The CDR3 is 11 amino acids. CDR1 is DFQATT and CDR2 is SNEGSKA in the germline V gene (reference sequence). The source material was CD4+ T cells sorted from blood, sampled around week 54, from a patient treated with tofacitinib. This clonotype originated in a human donor with alopecia areata. The rearrangement joins TRBV20-1 to TRBJ1-1, with 8 bases that match TRBD1. The CDR3 spells CSATGGTEAFF. CDR3 coding DNA: TGCAGCGCAACAGGGGGCACTGAAGCTTTCTTT.